The next 17 T cell receptor beta chains were all read from a single sample in a study of blood T cell repertoires in COVID-19. Clones were read by immunoSEQ multiplex PCR, and TCRdb kept only the in-frame ones, dropping some. The table shows about 20,000 clones, with roughly 91% occurring only once. Sequencing input: peripheral blood. These receptors all come from a human donor in a cohort sampled during active COVID-19.

The chain is built from TRBV5-1 and TRBJ2-2; D may be TRBD2 (5 bases). The CDR3 has 14 amino acids. Germline V CDR1 and CDR2: SGHRS, YFSETQ. Between the trimmed V and J ends, which lost 0 bases and 4 bases, there was a span of 7 bases. The DNA of the CDR3 is TGCGCCAGCAGCTTGGCCGCGGGCACCGGGGAGCTGTTTTTT. As protein: CASSLAAGTGELFF.

This chain links TRBV3-1 (or the pseudogene TRBV3-2) with TRBJ1-2, with D uncertain. There are 17 residues in the CDR3. Trimming took off 1 base at V and 0 bases at J, with 15 bases between the two ends. In germline, CDR1 is LGHDT, CDR2 YNNKEL (reference sequence). The CDR3 protein is CASSQGQAGGANYGYTF. CDR3 coding DNA: TGTGCCAGCAGCCAAGGCCAGGCGGGTGGAGCTAACTATGGCTACACCTTC.

V and J are TRBV7-2 and TRBJ1-2; 10 nucleotides align to TRBD1. The CDR3 runs 15 residues. The germline gives CDR1 SGHTA, CDR2 FQGNSA. V dropped 1 base and J dropped 9; count of bases not matched to a gene: 8. CDR3 amino acids: CASSLDKGQGRSYTF. The CDR3 DNA sequence: TGTGCCAGCAGCTTAGATAAGGGACAGGGGAGAAGCTACACCTTC. The entire variable domain, with the rest obtained from reference TRBV7-2 and TRBJ1-2, is as follows: GAGVSQSPSNKVTEKGKDVELRCDPISGHTALYWYRQSLGQGLEFLIYFQGNSAPDKSGLPSDRFSAERTGGSVSTLTIQRTQQEDSAVYLCASSLDKGQGRSYTFGSGTRLTVV.

The chain combines TRBV14 with TRBJ2-7, with 8 nucleotides matching TRBD1. With 3 bases clipped from V and 3 bases from J, the junction kept 10 bases outside the gene matches. In germline, CDR1 is SGHDN, CDR2 FVKESK. This CDR3 comprises 16 residues. In nucleotides, the CDR3 is TGTGCCAGCAGCCAGGCCCCGGGACAGGTCCGCTACGAGCAGTACTTC. It specifies CASSQAPGQVRYEQYF.

The CDR3 loop is CASAAGASADTQYF. The CDR3 bases are TGTGCCAGTGCAGCGGGGGCGTCCGCAGATACGCAGTATTTT. The chain couples TRBV10-3 to TRBJ2-3; 8 bases match TRBD2. J was trimmed by 4 bases and V by 10 bases; bases with no gene match: 10. CDR1 is ENHRY and CDR2 is SYGVKD in the germline V gene. CDR3 length: 14 residues.

The V and J genes are TRBV5-8 and TRBJ1-3; tentatively, D is TRBD1 (6 bases). Germline V gene data show CDR1 as SGHTS and CDR2 as YDEGEE. Trimming pared 6 bases from V and 3 bases from J, leaving 16 bases between. CDR3 length equals 15 residues. This CDR3 reads CASNTGSGGGNTIYF. The CDR3 region has the DNA TGTGCCAGCAACACAGGGTCAGGAGGTGGAAACACCATATATTTT.

The genes are TRBV28 and TRBJ2-5; D unclear. Per germline, CDR1 MDHEN and CDR2 SYDVKM. The CDR3 runs 13 residues. Trimming left V 6 bases short and J 1 base short, with 9 bases between. The DNA of the CDR3 is TGTGCCAGCAGCTCCCTCTCCCAAGAGACCCAGTACTTC. Translated: CASSSLSQETQYF.

V gene TRBV6-1 combines with J gene TRBJ2-3; the D gene is possibly TRBD1 (7 bases). The CDR3 consists of 15 residues. CDR1 and CDR2 (germline): MNHNS, SASEGT. Trimming took 3 bases from V and 6 from J, leaving 16 bases between them. The CDR3 nucleotides read TGTGCCAGCAGTGATCGGGCAGGGGGAGGTGATACGCAGTATTTT. Protein: CASSDRAGGGDTQYF.

The chain joins TRBV6-6 to TRBJ1-4; D is unresolved. The CDR3 contains 14 residues. From germline, CDR1 is MNHNY and CDR2 SVGAGI (reference sequence). The V end lost 6 bases, the J end lost 0 bases, and 8 bases lay between the germline ends. CDR3 region: CASREFTTNEKLFF. In nucleotides, the CDR3 is TGTGCCAGCAGGGAGTTCACAACTAATGAAAAACTGTTTTTT.

Note on this clone: One junction end does not reproduce the germline sequence, and a read error may be involved. The chain combines TRBV27 with TRBJ2-7, with D possibly being TRBD2 (6 bases). This CDR3 comprises 14 residues. Germline-derived CDR1 and CDR2 are MNHEY and SMNVEV (reference sequence). The CDR3, as DNA: TGTGCCAGCAGTGCCCCCGGTTTTGGCGGGGATACTTTCTTC. As protein: CASSAPGFGGDTFF.

The chain is built from TRBV11-3 and TRBJ1-6; TRBD1 matches 8 bases. Germline V gene data show CDR1 as SGHNT and CDR2 as YENEEA. The junction had 4 bases not matched to a gene; V was cut back by 5 bases and J by 7 bases. The CDR3 covers 14 residues. CDR3 region: CASSQGAWNSPLHF. The CDR3 region has the DNA TGTGCCAGCAGCCAGGGGGCCTGGAATTCACCCCTCCACTTT.

The chain joins TRBV7-6 to TRBJ1-4; D is ambiguous. The CDR3 loop spans 15 amino acids. V lost 5 bases and J 8 bases, leaving 18 bases between the germline ends. Germline V gene data show CDR1 as SGHVS and CDR2 as FNYEAQ. The CDR3: CASSRMAEVGEKLFF. The DNA for the CDR3 is TGTGCCAGCAGCCGCATGGCGGAGGTGGGAGAAAAACTGTTTTTT.

The chain uses TRBV5-6 and TRBJ2-2, with 9 bases aligning to TRBD1. This CDR3 contains 15 residues. V shed 0 bases, J shed 5 bases, and the junction held 2 bases outside the gene matches. Germline CDR1 and CDR2: SGHDT and YYEEEE. The chain's CDR3 is CASSLGDRATGELFF. CDR3 nucleotide sequence: TGTGCCAGCAGCTTGGGGGACAGGGCAACCGGGGAGCTGTTTTTT.

The chain has TRBV19 and TRBJ2-1, with D perhaps matching TRBD1 (5 bases). The V end was cut by 9 bases, the J end by 5 bases, with 11 bases between. The CDR3 length is 12 residues. Germline V gives CDR1 LNHDA, CDR2 SQIVND (reference sequence). CDR3 nucleotides: TGTGCCAGCCAGGGATACCACAATGAGCAGTTCTTC. Translated, it gives CASQGYHNEQFF.

The V and J genes are TRBV5-1 and TRBJ2-1, with D possibly TRBD2 on 6 matching bases. V was trimmed by 4 bases and J by 4 bases, leaving 15 bases between them. Germline CDR1 SGHRS, CDR2 YFSETQ. The CDR3 is 15 amino acids. CDR3 sequence: CASSPSGLSYNEQFF. DNA of the CDR3: TGCGCCAGCAGCCCTTCGGGACTTTCATACAATGAGCAGTTCTTC.

This clone was detected only a few times. The chain links TRBV3-1 (or the pseudogene TRBV3-2) to TRBJ2-7; D call uncertain. V was trimmed by 0 bases and J by 6 bases, leaving 6 bases between them. In germline, CDR1 is LGHDT, CDR2 YNNKEL (reference sequence). This CDR3 region has 12 residues. The CDR3 DNA reads TGTGCCAGCAGCCAAGAGGTAGCCGAGCAGTACTTC. Protein: CASSQEVAEQYF.

The chain links TRBV24-1 to TRBJ2-1; D call uncertain. The CDR3 consists of 13 residues. CDR1 is KGHDR, CDR2 SFDVKD, per germline. The V and J ends lost 5 bases and 10 bases respectively, with 14 bases between them. The CDR3 sequence is CATSAPVRGEQFF. The CDR3 nucleotides are TGTGCCACCAGTGCCCCGGTGCGAGGAGAGCAGTTCTTC.